This TCR beta chain is drawn from a study of T-cell reconstitution after alpha-beta-depleted transplantation in children. Overall study results and limits: At around two months after transplant, the alpha-beta T cells were reportedly derived from several hundred expanded clones that came from non-depleted graft cells. T-cell counts and diversity at one year post-transplant came mainly from newly produced T cells. Surviving recipient T cells and thymic progenitors produced the high day-60 TCRbeta diversity seen in some patients.

Molecular barcoding with unique molecular identifiers was used for the TCRbeta library. MiXCR, run by TCRdb on the PCR reads, gives a single entry per CDR3 protein. Of about 58,000 distinct CDR3 sequences listed, 44% are singletons. With respect to this clonotype: Its target is unknown.

CDR1 and CDR2 (germline): MNHNS, SASEGT. CDR3 size: 15 residues. The V segment lost 7 bases and the J segment 4 bases; nucleotides outside the gene matches: 11. The chain recombines TRBV6-1 with TRBJ1-1; TRBD1 matches at 8 bases. The sequence was collected from a male patient younger than 18 who had a stem cell transplant for acute lymphoblastic leukemia, so the T cells may come from the graft donor. The source was PBMCs, mostly from graft donor cells, collected 360 days after TCRalphabeta/CD19-depleted stem cell transplant. CDR3 DNA sequence: TGTGCCAGCAAAATTACTTACAGGGGGGGCACTGAAGCTTTCTTT. This encodes CASKITYRGGTEAFF.